Detailed here is one T cell receptor beta chain. TCRdb re-analysed the RT-PCR reads in MiXCR, keeping a single row per CDR3 protein. The sample has more than 500,000 distinct CDR3 sequences, about 11% seen once. This CDR3 region has 17 residues. Germline V lookup: CDR1 KGHSH, CDR2 LQKENI. V dropped 4 bases and J dropped 0 bases, with 15 bases sitting between them. The data are from a study of response to subunit inactivated influenza vaccine. These records were also assigned to another study, of T cells expressing NK-cell markers. That work contributes: 5'RACE template switching with UMIs generated TCR beta cDNA. Serological testing identified most of the eight sequenced donors as HCMV-seropositive and one as seronegative.

Specimen: PBMCs from blood, collected on the day of vaccination. This TCR came from a man aged 45-65 years who received an inactivated influenza vaccine. The chain carries TRBV18 and TRBJ1-4, with TRBD1 as a possible D gene (5 bases). The CDR3 loop reads CASSLPDRGTTNEKLFF. In nucleotides, the CDR3 is TGTGCCAGCTCACTCCCCGATCGGGGCACAACTAATGAAAAACTGTTTTTT.